Each of the 8 T cell receptor beta chains below was sequenced from the same sample in a study of beta chain features in type 1 diabetes. General study results and limits: Within each of all four CD4+ subsets, Type 1 diabetes patients had TCRB CDR3s that were moderately but significantly shorter.

These receptors' antigens are unknown. All of the isolated RNA was reverse transcribed, so expressed TCRB transcripts were sequenced. Libraries were prepared by immunoSEQ multiplex PCR; TCRdb keeps only in-frame clonotypes and omits some of them. The sample has about 370,000 clones; around 10% are singletons. Sequenced material: central memory CD4+ T cells from blood. The receptor source for this set is a man aged 25 to 45 with type 1 diabetes.

The rearrangement uses TRBV7-6 and TRBJ2-5, with TRBD1 as a possible D gene (5 bases). The CDR3 has 14 amino acids. Trimming pared 2 bases from V and 4 bases from J, leaving 11 bases between. Germline V lookup: CDR1 SGHVS, CDR2 FNYEAQ. The CDR3 protein is CASSLNGARETQYF. CDR3 nucleotide sequence: TGTGCCAGCAGCTTAAATGGGGCCCGAGAGACCCAGTACTTC.

J is TRBJ2-1 and V is TRBV11-3; D ambiguous. Germline values: CDR1 SGHNT, CDR2 YENEEA. CDR3 size: 12 residues. Trimming removed 5 bases from V and 3 bases from J, with 5 bases in between. CDR3 DNA: TGTGCCAGCAGCGTGAACTACAATGAGCAGTTCTTC. Protein sequence: CASSVNYNEQFF.

Turning to this clone: The junction and the germline gene differ at one end; a read error may be behind it. The chain joins TRBV5-1 to TRBJ2-7, with TRBD2 matching 8 bases. The CDR3 spans 13 residues. CDR1 and CDR2 (germline): SGHRS, YFSETQ. The CDR3 bases are TGTGCCAGCAGCTACCGGGAGGGCTACGAGCAGTACTTC. Encoded protein: CASSYREGYEQYF.

This clone has at least ten counts. J is TRBJ2-7 and V is TRBV19, with D hard to call. The germline gives CDR1 LNHDA, CDR2 SQIVND (reference sequence). V was cut by 6 bases and J by 0 bases, with 9 bases left in between. The CDR3 has 13 residues. In nucleotides, the CDR3 is TGTGCCAGTAGCCTCATAAGCTCCTACGAGCAGTACTTC. Amino acid sequence: CASSLISSYEQYF.

This clone has only a few counts. V is TRBV28 and J is TRBJ2-3, with 9 bases aligning to TRBD2. This CDR3 is 15 amino acids long. Germline CDR1 reads MDHEN; CDR2 reads SYDVKM. Unmatched junction bases numbered 5, after V lost 3 bases and J lost 4 bases. As DNA, the CDR3 is TGTGCCAGCAGTTTGGCGGGAGGGAAACCAGATACGCAGTATTTT. This encodes CASSLAGGKPDTQYF. Full variable domain (outside the CDR3, taken from reference TRBV28 and TRBJ2-3): DVKVTQSSRYLVKRTGEKVFLECVQDMDHENMFWYRQDPGLGLRLIYFSYDVKMKEKGDIPEGYSVSREKKERFSLILESASTNQTSMYLCASSLAGGKPDTQYFGPGTRLTVL.

This clone was seen more than once but under ten times. The chain employs TRBV30 and TRBJ1-2, with 7 bases identical to TRBD1. Per the germline V gene, CDR1 is GTSNPN and CDR2 is SVGIG (reference sequence). Losses at the gene ends were 2 bases for V and 2 bases for J; bases not matched to a gene: 8. The CDR3 sequence is 15 residues long. This CDR3 is CAWSLRGQRNYGYTF. The CDR3 nucleotides are TGTGCCTGGAGTTTGCGGGGACAGAGAAACTATGGCTACACCTTC.

This clone was recorded a few times. The chain combines TRBV27 with TRBJ2-3; 7 positions agree with TRBD1. There are 12 residues in the CDR3. J gave up 10 bases and V 5 bases, and 6 bases lay outside the gene matches. The germline V gene has CDR1 MNHEY and CDR2 SMNVEV (reference sequence). The CDR3 DNA reads as TGTGCCAGCAGTACTACAGGGACAGCGCAGTATTTT. This codes for CASSTTGTAQYF.

The J gene is TRBJ1-5, the V gene TRBV11-2; no firm D call. This CDR3 region has 15 residues. V was pared by 1 base and J by 2 bases, with 9 bases between. Germline V CDR1 and CDR2: SGHAT, FQNNGV. CDR3 amino acids: CASSLAGSGNQPQHF. Written as DNA, the CDR3 is TGTGCCAGCAGCTTAGCCGGGTCGGGCAATCAGCCCCAGCATTTT.